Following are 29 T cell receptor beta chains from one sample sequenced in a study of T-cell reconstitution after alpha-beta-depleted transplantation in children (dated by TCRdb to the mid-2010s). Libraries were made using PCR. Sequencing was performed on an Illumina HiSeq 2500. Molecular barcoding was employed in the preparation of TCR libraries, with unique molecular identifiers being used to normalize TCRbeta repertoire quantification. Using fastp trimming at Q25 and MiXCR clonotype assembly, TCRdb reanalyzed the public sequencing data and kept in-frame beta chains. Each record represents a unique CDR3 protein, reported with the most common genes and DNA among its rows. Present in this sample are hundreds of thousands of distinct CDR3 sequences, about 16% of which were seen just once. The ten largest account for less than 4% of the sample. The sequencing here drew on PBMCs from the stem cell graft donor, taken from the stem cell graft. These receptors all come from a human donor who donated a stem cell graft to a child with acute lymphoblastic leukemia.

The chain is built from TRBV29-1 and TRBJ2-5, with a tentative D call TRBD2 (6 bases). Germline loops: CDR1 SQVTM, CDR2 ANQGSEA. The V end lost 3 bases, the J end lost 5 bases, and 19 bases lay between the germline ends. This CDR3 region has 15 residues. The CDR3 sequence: CSVEGAGGVIETQYF. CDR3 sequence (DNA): TGCAGCGTTGAGGGAGCCGGGGGTGTAATCGAGACCCAGTACTTC.

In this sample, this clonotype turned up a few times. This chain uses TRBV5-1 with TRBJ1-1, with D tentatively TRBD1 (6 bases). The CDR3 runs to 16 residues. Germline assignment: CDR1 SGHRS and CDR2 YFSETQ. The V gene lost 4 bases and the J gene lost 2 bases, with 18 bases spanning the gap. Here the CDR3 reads CASSALPGGENTEAFF. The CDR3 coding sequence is TGCGCCAGCAGCGCCCTACCCGGGGGCGAAAACACTGAAGCTTTCTTT.

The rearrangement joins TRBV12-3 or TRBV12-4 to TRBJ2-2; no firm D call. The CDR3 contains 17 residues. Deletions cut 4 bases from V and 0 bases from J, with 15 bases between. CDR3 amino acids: CASSSLLEAPNTGELFF. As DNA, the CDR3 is TGTGCCAGCAGTTCTCTTCTTGAGGCCCCGAACACCGGGGAGCTGTTTTTT.

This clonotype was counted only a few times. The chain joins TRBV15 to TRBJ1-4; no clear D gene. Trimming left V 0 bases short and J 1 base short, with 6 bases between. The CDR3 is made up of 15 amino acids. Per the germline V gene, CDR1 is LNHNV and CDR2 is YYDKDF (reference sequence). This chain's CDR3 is CATSRDPRTNEKLFF. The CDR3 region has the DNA TGTGCCACCAGCAGAGATCCGCGAACTAATGAAAAACTGTTTTTT. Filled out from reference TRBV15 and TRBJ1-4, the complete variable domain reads DAMVIQNPRYQVTQFGKPVTLSCSQTLNHNVMYWYQQKSSQAPKLLFHYYDKDFNNEADTPDNFQSRRPNTSFCFLDIRSPGLGDTAMYLCATSRDPRTNEKLFFGSGTQLSVL.

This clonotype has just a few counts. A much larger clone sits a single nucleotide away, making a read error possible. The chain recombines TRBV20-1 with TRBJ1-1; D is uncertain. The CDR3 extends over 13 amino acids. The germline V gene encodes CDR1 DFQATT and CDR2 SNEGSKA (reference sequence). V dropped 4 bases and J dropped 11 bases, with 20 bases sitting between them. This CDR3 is CSAITTVSVGAFF. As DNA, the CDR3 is TGCAGTGCTATCACCACAGTAAGTGTCGGGGCTTTCTTT.

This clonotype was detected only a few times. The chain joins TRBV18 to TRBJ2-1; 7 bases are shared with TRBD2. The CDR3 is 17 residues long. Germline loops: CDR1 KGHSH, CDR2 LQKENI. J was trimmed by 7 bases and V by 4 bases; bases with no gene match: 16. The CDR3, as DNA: TGTGCCAGCTCACAAGTCCACGGGAGGTCCTCTCGGAATGAGCAGTTCTTC. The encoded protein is CASSQVHGRSSRNEQFF.

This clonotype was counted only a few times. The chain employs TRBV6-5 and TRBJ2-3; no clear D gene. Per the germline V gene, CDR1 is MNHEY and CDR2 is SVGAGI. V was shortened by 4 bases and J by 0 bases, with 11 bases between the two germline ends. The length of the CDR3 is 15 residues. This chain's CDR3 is CASSSVPSSTDTQYF. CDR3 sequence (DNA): TGTGCCAGCAGTTCCGTACCTTCTAGCACAGATACGCAGTATTTT.

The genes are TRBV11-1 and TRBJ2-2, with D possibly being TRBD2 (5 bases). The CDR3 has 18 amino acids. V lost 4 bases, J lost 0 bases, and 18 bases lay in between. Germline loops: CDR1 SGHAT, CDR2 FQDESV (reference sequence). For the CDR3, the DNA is TGTGCCAGCAGCTCTCCCCTAGCCCGGGATACGAACACCGGGGAGCTGTTTTTT. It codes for CASSSPLARDTNTGELFF. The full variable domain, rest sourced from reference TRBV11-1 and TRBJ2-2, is EAEVAQSPRYKITEKSQAVAFWCDPISGHATLYWYRQILGQGPELLVQFQDESVVDDSQLPKDRFSAERLKGVDSTLKIQPAELGDSAMYLCASSSPLARDTNTGELFFGEGSRLTVL.

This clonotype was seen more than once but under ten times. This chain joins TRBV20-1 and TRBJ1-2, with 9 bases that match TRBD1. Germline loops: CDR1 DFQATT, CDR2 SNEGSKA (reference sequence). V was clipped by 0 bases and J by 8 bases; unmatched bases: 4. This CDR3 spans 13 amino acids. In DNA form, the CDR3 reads TGCAGTGCTAGAGACTGGACAGGGGAAGGCTACACCTTC. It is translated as CSARDWTGEGYTF.

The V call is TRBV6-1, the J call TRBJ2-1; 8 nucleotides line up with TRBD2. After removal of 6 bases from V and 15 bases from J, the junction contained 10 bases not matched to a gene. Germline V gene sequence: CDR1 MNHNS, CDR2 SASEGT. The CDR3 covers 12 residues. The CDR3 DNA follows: TGTGCCAGCAGGCCCTTAGCGGGAAAATGGTTCTTC. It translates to CASRPLAGKWFF.

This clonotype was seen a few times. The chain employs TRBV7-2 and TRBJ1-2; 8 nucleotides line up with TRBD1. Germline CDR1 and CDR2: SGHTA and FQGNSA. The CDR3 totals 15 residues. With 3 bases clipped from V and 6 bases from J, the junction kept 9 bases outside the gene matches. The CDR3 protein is CASSFDRGPGDGYTF. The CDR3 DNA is TGTGCCAGCAGCTTTGACAGGGGCCCTGGGGATGGCTACACCTTC.

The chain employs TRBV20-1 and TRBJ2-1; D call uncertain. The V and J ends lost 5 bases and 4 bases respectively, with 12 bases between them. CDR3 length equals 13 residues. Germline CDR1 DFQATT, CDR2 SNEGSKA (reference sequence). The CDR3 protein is CSAWRRSYNEQFF. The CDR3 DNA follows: TGCAGTGCTTGGCGGCGGTCTTACAATGAGCAGTTCTTC.

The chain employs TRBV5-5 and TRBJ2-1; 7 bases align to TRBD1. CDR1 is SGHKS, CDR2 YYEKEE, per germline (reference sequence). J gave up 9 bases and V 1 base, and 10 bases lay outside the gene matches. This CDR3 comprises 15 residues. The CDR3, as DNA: TGTGCCAGCAGCTTGTCGTGGACAGGTATAAGTGAGCAGTTCTTC. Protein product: CASSLSWTGISEQFF. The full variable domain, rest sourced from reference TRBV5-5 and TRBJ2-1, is DAGVTQSPTHLIKTRGQQVTLRCSPISGHKSVSWYQQVLGQGPQFIFQYYEKEERGRGNFPDRFSARQFPNYSSELNVNALLLGDSALYLCASSLSWTGISEQFFGPGTRLTVL.

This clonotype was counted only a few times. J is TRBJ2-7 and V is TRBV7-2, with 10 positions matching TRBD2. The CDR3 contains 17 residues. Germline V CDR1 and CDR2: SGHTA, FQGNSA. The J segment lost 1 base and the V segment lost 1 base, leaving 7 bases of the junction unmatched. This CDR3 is CASSLGPLSGRSYEQYF. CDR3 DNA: TGTGCCAGCAGCTTAGGGCCTCTTAGCGGGAGGTCCTACGAGCAGTACTTC.

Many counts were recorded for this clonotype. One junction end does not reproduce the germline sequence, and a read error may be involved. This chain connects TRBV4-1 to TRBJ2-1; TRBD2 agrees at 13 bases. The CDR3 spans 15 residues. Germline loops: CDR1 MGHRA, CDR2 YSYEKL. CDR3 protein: CASSQGLAGYNEQFF. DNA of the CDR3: TGTGCCAGCAGCCAGGGACTAGCGGGATACAATGAGCAGTTCTTC.

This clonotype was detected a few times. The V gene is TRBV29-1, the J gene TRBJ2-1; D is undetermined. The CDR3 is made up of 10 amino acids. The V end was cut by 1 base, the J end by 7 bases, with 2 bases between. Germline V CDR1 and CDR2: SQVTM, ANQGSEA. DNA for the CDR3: TGCAGCGTTGAAGGGAATGAGCAGTTCTTC. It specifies CSVEGNEQFF.

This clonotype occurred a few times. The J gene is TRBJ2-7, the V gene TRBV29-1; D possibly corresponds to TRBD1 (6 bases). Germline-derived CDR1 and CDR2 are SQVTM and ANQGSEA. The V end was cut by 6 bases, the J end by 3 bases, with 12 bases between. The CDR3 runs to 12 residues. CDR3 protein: CSVRQGRYEQYF. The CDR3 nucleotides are TGCAGCGTACGGCAGGGGCGCTACGAGCAGTACTTC.

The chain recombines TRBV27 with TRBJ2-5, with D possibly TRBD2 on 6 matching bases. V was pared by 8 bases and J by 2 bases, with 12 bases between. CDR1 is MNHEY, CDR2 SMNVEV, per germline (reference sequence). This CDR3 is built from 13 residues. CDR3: CASGQAGQETQYF. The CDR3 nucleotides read TGTGCCAGCGGTCAGGCGGGGCAAGAGACCCAGTACTTC.

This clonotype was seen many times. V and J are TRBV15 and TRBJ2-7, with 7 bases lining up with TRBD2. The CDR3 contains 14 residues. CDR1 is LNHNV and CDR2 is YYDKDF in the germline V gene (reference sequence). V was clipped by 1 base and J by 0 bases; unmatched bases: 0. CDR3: CATSRGGSSYEQYF. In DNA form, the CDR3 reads TGTGCCACCAGCAGAGGCGGGAGCTCCTACGAGCAGTACTTC.

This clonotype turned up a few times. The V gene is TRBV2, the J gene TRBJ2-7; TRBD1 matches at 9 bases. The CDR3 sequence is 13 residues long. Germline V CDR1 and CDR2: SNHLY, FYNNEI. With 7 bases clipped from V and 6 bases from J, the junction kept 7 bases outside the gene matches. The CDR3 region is CASTRDRVSEQYF. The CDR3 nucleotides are TGTGCCAGCACCCGGGACAGGGTAAGCGAGCAGTACTTC.

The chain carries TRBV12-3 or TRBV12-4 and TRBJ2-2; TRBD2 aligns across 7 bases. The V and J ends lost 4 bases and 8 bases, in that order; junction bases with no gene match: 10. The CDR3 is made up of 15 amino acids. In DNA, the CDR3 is TGTGCCAGCAGTTCCCAAGGGAGGGCCGCTGGGGAGCTGTTTTTT. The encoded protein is CASSSQGRAAGELFF.

CDR3 sequence (DNA): TGCAGTGCTAGAGATCCGCGAGCGCCACCCTACGAGCAGTACTTC. This codes for CSARDPRAPPYEQYF. This chain joins TRBV20-1 and TRBJ2-7, with no clear D. Trimming removed 0 bases at V and 2 bases at J, with 14 bases between. CDR1 and CDR2 (germline): DFQATT, SNEGSKA (reference sequence). The CDR3 sequence is 15 residues long.

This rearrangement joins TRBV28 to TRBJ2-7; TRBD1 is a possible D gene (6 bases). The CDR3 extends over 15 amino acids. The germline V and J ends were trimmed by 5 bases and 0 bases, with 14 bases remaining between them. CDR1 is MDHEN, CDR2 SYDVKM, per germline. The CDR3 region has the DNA TGTGCCAGCAGTCAAGGCCGGGACAACTCCTACGAGCAGTACTTC. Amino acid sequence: CASSQGRDNSYEQYF.

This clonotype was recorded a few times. This chain's CDR3 is CASSERDVTDTQYF. CDR3 DNA sequence: TGTGCCAGCAGTGAACGGGACGTCACAGATACGCAGTATTTT. This chain uses TRBV6-1 with TRBJ2-3; D is perhaps TRBD1 or TRBD2 (5 bases each). V was cut by 2 bases and J by 2 bases, with 8 bases left in between. Per the germline V gene, CDR1 is MNHNS and CDR2 is SASEGT. The CDR3 consists of 14 residues.

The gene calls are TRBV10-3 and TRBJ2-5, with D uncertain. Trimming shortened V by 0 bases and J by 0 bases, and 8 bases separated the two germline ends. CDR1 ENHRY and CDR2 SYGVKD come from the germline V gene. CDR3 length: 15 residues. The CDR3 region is CAISESPQDQETQYF. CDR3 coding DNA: TGTGCCATCAGTGAGTCTCCCCAGGACCAAGAGACCCAGTACTTC.

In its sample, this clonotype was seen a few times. CDR3 protein: CASSPGTLPYNEQFF. In DNA form, the CDR3 reads TGTGCCAGCAGCCCCGGGACTCTCCCTTACAATGAGCAGTTCTTC. The gene calls are TRBV9 and TRBJ2-1; tentatively, D is TRBD2 (6 bases). Germline values: CDR1 SGDLS, CDR2 YYNGEE. V lost 4 bases to trimming and J lost 4 bases, with 15 bases between them. CDR3 size: 15 residues.

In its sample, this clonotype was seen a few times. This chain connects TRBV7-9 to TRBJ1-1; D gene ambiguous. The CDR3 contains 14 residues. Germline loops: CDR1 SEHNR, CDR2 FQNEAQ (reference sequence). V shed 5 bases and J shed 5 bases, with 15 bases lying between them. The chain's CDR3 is CASSRVTFKTEAFF. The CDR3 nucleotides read TGTGCCAGCAGCCGGGTCACTTTTAAGACTGAAGCTTTCTTT.

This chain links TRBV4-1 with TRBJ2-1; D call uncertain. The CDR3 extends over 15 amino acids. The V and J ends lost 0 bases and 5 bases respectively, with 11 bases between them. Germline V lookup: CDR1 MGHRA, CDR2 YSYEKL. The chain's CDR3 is CASSQEFVPDNEQFF. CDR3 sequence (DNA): TGCGCCAGCAGCCAAGAGTTCGTGCCGGACAATGAGCAGTTCTTC.

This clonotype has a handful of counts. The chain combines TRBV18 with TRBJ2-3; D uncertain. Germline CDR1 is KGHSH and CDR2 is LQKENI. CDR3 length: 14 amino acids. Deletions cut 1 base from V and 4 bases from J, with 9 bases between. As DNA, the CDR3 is TGTGCCAGCTCACCACAATCACTGGCAGATACGCAGTATTTT. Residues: CASSPQSLADTQYF.